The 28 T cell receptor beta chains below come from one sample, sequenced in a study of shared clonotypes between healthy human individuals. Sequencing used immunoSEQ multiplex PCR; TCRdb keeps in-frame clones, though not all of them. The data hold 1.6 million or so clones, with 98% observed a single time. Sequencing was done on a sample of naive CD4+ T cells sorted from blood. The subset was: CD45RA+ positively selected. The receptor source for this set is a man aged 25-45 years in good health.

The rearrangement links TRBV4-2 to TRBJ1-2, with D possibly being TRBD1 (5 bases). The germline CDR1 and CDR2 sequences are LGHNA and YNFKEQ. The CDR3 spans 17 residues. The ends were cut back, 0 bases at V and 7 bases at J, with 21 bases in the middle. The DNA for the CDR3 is TGTGCCAGCAGCCAAGAAGGAGTCTGGGGCCCTATATCTGGCTACACCTTC. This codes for CASSQEGVWGPISGYTF.

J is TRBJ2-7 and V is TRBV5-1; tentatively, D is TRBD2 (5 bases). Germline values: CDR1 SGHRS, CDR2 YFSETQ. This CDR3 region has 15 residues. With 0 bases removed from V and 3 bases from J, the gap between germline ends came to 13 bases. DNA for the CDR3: TGCGCCAGCAGCTTGGCCCCGGGGATGGGCTACGAGCAGTACTTC. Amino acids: CASSLAPGMGYEQYF.

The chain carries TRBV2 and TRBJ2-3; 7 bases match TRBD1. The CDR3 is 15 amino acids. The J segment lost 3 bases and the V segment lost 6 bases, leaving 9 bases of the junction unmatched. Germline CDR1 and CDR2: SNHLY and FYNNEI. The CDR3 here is CASRLTTGMTDTQYF. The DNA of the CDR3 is TGTGCCAGCAGACTGACGACAGGGATGACAGATACGCAGTATTTT.

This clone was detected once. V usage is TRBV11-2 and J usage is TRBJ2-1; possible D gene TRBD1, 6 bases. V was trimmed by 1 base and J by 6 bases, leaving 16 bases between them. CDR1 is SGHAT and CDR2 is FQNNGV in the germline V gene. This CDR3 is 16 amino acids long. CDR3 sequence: CASSLVWGRVGNEQFF. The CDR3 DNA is TGTGCCAGCAGCTTAGTTTGGGGGCGGGTGGGCAATGAGCAGTTCTTC.

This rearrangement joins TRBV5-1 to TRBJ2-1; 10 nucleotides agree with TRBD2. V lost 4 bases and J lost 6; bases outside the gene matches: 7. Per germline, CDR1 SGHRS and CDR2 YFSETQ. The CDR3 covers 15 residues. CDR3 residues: CASSPLAGVFNEQFF. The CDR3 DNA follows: TGCGCCAGCAGCCCTCTAGCGGGAGTATTCAATGAGCAGTTCTTC.

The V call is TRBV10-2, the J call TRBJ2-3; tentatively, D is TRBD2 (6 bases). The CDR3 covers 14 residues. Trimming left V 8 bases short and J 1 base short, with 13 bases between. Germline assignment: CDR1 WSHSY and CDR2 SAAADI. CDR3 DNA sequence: TGCGCCAGCCGGGCCGAGCGGGGCACAGATACGCAGTATTTT. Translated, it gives CASRAERGTDTQYF.

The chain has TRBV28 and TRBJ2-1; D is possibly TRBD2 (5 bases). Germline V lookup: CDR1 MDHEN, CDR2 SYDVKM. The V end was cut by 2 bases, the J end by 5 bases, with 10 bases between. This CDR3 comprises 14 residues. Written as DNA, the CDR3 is TGTGCCAGCAGTTTACAGGACTTCCACAATGAGCAGTTCTTC. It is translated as CASSLQDFHNEQFF. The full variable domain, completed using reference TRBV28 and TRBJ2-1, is DVKVTQSSRYLVKRTGEKVFLECVQDMDHENMFWYRQDPGLGLRLIYFSYDVKMKEKGDIPEGYSVSREKKERFSLILESASTNQTSMYLCASSLQDFHNEQFFGPGTRLTVL.

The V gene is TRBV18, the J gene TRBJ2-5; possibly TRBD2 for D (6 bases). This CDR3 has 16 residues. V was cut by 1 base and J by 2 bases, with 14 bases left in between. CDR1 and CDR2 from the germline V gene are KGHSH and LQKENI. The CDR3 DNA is TGTGCCAGCTCACCACTTAGCGGAACCCAACAAGAGACCCAGTACTTC. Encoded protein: CASSPLSGTQQETQYF.

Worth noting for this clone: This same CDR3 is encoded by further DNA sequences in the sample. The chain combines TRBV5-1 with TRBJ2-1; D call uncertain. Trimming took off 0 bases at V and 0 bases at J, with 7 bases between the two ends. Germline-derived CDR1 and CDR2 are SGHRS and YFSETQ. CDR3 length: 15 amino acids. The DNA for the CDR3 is TGCGCCAGCAGCTTGGGACCCTCCTCCTACAATGAGCAGTTCTTC. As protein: CASSLGPSSYNEQFF.

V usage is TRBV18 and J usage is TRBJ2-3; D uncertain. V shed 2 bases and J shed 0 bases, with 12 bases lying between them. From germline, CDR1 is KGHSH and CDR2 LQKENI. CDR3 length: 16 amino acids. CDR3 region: CASSPSRTESTDTQYF. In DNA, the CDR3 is TGTGCCAGCTCACCATCAAGAACGGAAAGCACAGATACGCAGTATTTT.

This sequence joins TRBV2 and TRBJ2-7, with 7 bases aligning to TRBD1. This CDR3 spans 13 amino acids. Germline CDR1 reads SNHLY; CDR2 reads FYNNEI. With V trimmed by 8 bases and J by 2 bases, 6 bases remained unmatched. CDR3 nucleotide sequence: TGTGCCAGCCGTTCAGGGACAGCCTACGAGCAGTACTTC. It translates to CASRSGTAYEQYF. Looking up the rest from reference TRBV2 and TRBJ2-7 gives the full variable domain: EPEVTQTPSHQVTQMGQEVILRCVPISNHLYFYWYRQILGQKVEFLVSFYNNEISEKSEIFDDQFSVERPDGSNFTLKIRSTKLEDSAMYFCASRSGTAYEQYFGPGTRLTVT.

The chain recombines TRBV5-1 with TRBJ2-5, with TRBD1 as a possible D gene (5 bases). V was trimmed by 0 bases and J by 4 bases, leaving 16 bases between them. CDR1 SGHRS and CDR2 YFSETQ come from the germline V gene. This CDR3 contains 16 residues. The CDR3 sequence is CASSLGDRPSVETQYF. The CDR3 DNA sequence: TGCGCCAGCAGCTTGGGAGACAGACCAAGTGTAGAGACCCAGTACTTC.

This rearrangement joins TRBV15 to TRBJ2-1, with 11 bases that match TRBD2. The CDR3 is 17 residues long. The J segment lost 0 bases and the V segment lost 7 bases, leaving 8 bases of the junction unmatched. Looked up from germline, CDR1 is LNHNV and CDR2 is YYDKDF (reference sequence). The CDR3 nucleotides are TGTGCCACCAAACGACTAGCGGGAACCAGCTCCTACAATGAGCAGTTCTTC. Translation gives CATKRLAGTSSYNEQFF.

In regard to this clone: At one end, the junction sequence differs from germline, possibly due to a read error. CDR3 DNA: TGCGCCAACAGCTCCAAAGAGGGGGCGATGGGGAATGAGCAGTTCTTC. It specifies CANSSKEGAMGNEQFF. The chain couples TRBV5-1 to TRBJ2-1; 7 bases are shared with TRBD1. The CDR3 spans 16 residues. The germline CDR1 and CDR2 sequences are SGHRS and YFSETQ.

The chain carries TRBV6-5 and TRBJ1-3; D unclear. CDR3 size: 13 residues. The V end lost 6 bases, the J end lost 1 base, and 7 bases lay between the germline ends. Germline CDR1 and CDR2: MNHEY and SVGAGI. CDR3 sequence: CASRTYSGNTIYF. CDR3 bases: TGTGCCAGCAGAACATATTCTGGAAACACCATATATTTT.

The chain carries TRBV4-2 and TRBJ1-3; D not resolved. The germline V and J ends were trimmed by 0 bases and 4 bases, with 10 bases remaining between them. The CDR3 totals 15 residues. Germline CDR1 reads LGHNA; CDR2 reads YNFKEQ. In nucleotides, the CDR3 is TGTGCCAGCAGCCAAGATAGTGGGGTAGGAAACACCATATATTTT. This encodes CASSQDSGVGNTIYF.

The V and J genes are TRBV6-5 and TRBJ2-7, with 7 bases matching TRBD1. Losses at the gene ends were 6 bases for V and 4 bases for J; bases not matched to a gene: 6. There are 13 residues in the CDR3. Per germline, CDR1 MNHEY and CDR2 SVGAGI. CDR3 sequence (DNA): TGTGCCAGCAGAGCGACAGGGACGTACGAGCAGTACTTC. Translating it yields CASRATGTYEQYF.

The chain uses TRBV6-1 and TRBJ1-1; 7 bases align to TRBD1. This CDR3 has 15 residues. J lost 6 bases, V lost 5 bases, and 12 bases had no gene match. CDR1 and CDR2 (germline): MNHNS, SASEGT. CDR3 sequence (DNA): TGTGCCAGCAGTCTTCGGACAGGAGGAATGGCTGAAGCTTTCTTT. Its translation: CASSLRTGGMAEAFF.

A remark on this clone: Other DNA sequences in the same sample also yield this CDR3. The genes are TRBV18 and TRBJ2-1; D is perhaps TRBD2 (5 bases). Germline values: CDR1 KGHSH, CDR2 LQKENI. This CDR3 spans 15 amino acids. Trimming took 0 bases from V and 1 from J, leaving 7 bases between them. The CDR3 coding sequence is TGTGCCAGCTCACCACCGCGGGCGTCCTACAATGAGCAGTTCTTC. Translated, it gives CASSPPRASYNEQFF.

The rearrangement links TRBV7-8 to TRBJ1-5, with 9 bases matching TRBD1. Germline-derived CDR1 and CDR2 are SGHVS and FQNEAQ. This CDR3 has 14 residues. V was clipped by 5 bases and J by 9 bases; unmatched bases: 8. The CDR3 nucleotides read TGTGCCAGCAGCCCGGGACAGGGAATCATGCCCCAGCATTTT. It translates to CASSPGQGIMPQHF. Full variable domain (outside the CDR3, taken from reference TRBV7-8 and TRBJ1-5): GAGVSQSPRYKVAKRGQDVALRCDPISGHVSLFWYQQALGQGPEFLTYFQNEAQLDKSGLPSDRFFAERPEGSVSTLKIQRTQQEDSAVYLCASSPGQGIMPQHFGDGTRLSIL.

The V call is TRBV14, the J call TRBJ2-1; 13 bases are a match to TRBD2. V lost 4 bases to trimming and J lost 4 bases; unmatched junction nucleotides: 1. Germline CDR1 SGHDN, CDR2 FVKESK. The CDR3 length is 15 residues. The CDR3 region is CASSRTSGRYNEQFF. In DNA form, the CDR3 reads TGTGCCAGCAGCCGGACTAGCGGGAGATACAATGAGCAGTTCTTC.

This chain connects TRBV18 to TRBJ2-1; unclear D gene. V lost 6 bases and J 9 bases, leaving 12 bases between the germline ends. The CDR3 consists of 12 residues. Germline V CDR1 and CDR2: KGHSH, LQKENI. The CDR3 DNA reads TGTGCCAGCTCTCCTGTTCTGGGTGAGCAGTTCTTC. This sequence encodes CASSPVLGEQFF.

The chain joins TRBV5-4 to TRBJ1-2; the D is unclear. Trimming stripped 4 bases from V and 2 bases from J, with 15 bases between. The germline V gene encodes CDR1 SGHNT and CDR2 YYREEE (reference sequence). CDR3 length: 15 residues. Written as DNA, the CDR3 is TGTGCCAGCAGCCTGGGCGGGATGAAAAACTATGGCTACACCTTC. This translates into CASSLGGMKNYGYTF.

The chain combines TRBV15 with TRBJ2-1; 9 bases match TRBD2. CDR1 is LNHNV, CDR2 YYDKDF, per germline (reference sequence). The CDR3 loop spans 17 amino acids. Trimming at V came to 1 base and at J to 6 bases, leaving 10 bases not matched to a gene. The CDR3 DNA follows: TGTGCCACCAGCAGAGGGGGTGCGGGAGGGCCCCTCAATGAGCAGTTCTTC. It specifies CATSRGGAGGPLNEQFF. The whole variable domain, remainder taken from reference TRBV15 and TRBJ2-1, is DAMVIQNPRYQVTQFGKPVTLSCSQTLNHNVMYWYQQKSSQAPKLLFHYYDKDFNNEADTPDNFQSRRPNTSFCFLDIRSPGLGDTAMYLCATSRGGAGGPLNEQFFGPGTRLTVL.

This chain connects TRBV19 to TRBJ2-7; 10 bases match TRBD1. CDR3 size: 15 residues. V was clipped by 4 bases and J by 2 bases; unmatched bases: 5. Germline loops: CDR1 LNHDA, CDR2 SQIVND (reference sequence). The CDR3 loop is CASSTDRGRAYEQYF. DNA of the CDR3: TGTGCCAGTAGTACGGACAGGGGGAGAGCCTACGAGCAGTACTTC.

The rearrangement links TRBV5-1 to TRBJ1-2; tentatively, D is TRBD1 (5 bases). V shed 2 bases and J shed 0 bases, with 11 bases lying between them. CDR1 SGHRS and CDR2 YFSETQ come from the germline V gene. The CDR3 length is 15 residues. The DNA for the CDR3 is TGCGCCAGCAGCTTTAGGGGCAGTTCTAACTATGGCTACACCTTC. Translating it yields CASSFRGSSNYGYTF.

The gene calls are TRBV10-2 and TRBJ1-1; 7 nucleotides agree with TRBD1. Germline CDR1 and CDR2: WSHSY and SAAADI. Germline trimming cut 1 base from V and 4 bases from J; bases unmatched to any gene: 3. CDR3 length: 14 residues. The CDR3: CASSELAGGTEAFF. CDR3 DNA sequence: TGCGCCAGCAGTGAGTTGGCAGGGGGCACTGAAGCTTTCTTT.

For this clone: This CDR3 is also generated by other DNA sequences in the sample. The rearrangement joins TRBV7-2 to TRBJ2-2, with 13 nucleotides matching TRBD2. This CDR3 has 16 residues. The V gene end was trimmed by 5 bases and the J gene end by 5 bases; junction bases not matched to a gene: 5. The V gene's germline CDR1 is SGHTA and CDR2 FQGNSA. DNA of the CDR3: TGTGCCAGCAGCCCCCGGACTAGCGGGAGAACCGGGGAGCTGTTTTTT. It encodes CASSPRTSGRTGELFF.